This T cell receptor beta chain was obtained from a study of human CD8 memory T cell subsets. This clonotype is identified as medium-sized from frequency. CDR1 SQVTM and CDR2 ANQGSEA come from the germline V gene. The CDR3 has 15 amino acids. The TCR beta sequencing libraries came from UMI-labeled 5' RACE. TCRdb re-called the 5' RACE reads, yielding one record per CDR3 amino acid sequence without DNA. Across some 10,000 distinct CDR3 sequences, the top ten clones capture roughly a fifth of the sample. The sample comprised CD8+ stem-like memory T cells (TSCM and TCM) sorted from PBMCs. The sample's subset: stem-like memory CD8 T cells (TSTEM), CCR7+ PD-1- TIGIT-. The J gene is TRBJ2-2, the V gene TRBV29-1. The sequence was collected from a human donor in good health. CDR3 loop: CSVERREVRAGELFF.